This TCR beta chain was recorded in a study of cytomegalovirus exposure and HLA in healthy donors. PCR used 60 Vbeta primers and 13 Jbeta primers. Using immunoSEQ multiplex PCR, the repertoire was profiled, and TCRdb retains in-frame clones only, with some absent. Found here are 140,000 to 150,000 clones, approximately 80% of them singletons; the top ten hold roughly 2.4%. The V gene's germline CDR1 is SGHRS and CDR2 YFSETQ. This CDR3 is built from 16 residues. J lost 2 bases, V lost 4 bases, and 5 bases had no gene match. The sequence was obtained from a woman in her late teens or twenties in good health and CMV-seropositive. The material sequenced was PBMCs. This sequence joins TRBV5-1 and TRBJ2-6; 8 bases align to TRBD2. Here the CDR3 reads CASSEIAGTGANVLTF. Here the CDR3 DNA reads TGCGCCAGCAGCGAAATAGCGGGGACTGGGGCCAACGTCCTGACTTTC.